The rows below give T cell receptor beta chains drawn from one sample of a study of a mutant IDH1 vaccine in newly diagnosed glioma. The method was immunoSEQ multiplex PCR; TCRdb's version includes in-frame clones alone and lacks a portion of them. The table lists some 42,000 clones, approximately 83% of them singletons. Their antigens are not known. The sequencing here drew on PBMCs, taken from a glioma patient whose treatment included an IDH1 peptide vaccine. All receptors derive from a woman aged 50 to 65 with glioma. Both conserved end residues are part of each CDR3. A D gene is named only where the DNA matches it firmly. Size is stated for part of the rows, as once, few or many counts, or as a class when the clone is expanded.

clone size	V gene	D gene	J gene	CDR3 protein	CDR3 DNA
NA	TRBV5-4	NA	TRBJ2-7	CASSPTRAFSYEQYF	TGTGCCAGCAGCCCCACCCGGGCCTTCTCCTACGAGCAGTACTTC
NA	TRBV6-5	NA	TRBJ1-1	CASISPSGTEAFF	TGTGCCAGCATTTCACCTTCAGGCACTGAAGCTTTCTTT
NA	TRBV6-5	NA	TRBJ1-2	CASSYSSRGEYGYTF	TGTGCCAGCAGTTACTCGAGCCGGGGGGAGTATGGCTACACCTTC
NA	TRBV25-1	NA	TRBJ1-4	CASSVGGSNEKLFF	TGTGCCAGCAGTGTAGGGGGATCTAATGAAAAACTGTTTTTT
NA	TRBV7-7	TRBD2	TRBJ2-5	CASSLGSGGPSETQYF	TGTGCTAGCAGCTTAGGTAGCGGGGGGCCCAGTGAGACCCAGTACTTC
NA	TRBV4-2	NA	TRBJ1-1	CASSRPRQAPEAFF	TGTGCCAGCAGCCGACCTAGACAGGCCCCTGAAGCTTTCTTT
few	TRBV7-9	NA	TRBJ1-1	CASSFKGSEAFF	TGTGCCAGCAGCTTTAAGGGTTCGGAAGCTTTCTTT
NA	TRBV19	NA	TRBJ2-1	CASSEGSSYNEQFF	TGTGCCAGTAGTGAAGGCTCTTCCTACAATGAGCAGTTCTTC
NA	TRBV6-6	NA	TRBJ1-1	CASSTGTNTEAFF	TGTGCCAGCAGTACCGGGACGAACACTGAAGCTTTCTTT
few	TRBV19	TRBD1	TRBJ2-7	CATQDRDMGEQYF	TGTGCCACCCAGGACAGGGACATGGGGGAGCAGTACTTC
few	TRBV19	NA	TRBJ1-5	CATSSESNQPQHF	TGTGCCACCTCTTCGGAGAGCAATCAGCCCCAGCATTTT
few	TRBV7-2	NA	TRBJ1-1	CASSPSDIYSEAFF	TGTGCCAGCAGCCCCTCGGATATTTACTCCGAAGCTTTCTTT
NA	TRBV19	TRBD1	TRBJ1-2	CASTTSRTGRPNYGYTF	TGTGCCAGTACCACCTCCCGGACAGGGCGACCTAACTATGGCTACACCTTC
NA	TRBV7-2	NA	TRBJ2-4	CASSATGGKSKNIQYF	TGTGCCAGCTCCGCAACCGGAGGGAAGTCCAAAAACATTCAGTACTTC
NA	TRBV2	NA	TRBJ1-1	CASSEAGRGAFF	TGTGCCAGCAGTGAAGCTGGGCGGGGAGCTTTCTTT
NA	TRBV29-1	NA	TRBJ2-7	CSVEGDGSYEQYF	TGCAGCGTTGAAGGGGACGGCTCCTACGAGCAGTACTTC
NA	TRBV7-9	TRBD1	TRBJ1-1	CASSMGQLNTEAFF	TGTGCCAGCAGCATGGGACAGTTGAACACTGAAGCTTTCTTT
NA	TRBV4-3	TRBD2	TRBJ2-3	CASSQISGGLTDTQYF	TGCGCCAGCAGCCAAATTAGCGGGGGACTCACAGATACGCAGTATTTT
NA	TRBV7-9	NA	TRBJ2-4	CASSALEGSVQYF	TGTGCCAGCAGCGCACTAGAAGGGAGCGTTCAGTACTTC
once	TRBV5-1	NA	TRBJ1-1	CASSPREGNTEAFF	TGCGCCAGCAGCCCCAGGGAGGGAAACACTGAAGCTTTCTTT
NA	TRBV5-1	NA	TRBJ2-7	CASSLAVHRAFSYEQYF	TGCGCCAGCAGCTTGGCGGTCCACCGAGCCTTCTCCTACGAGCAGTACTTC
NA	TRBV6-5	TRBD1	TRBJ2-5	CASRPGTGSETQYF	TGTGCCAGCAGGCCCGGGACAGGGTCTGAGACCCAGTACTTC
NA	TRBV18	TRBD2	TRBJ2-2	CASSPGLAGTGELFF	TGTGCCAGCTCACCCGGACTAGCGGGCACCGGGGAGCTGTTTTTT
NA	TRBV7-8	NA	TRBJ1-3	CASTITGAGGTGNTIYF	TGTGCCAGCACCATAACTGGGGCCGGTGGTACAGGAAACACCATATATTTT
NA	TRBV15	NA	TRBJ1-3	CATRQISGNTIYF	TGTGCCACACGACAGATCTCTGGAAACACCATATATTTT
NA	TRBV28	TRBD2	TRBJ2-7	CASSSLPGTRSEQYF	TGTGCCAGCAGTTCCCTTCCCGGGACTAGATCCGAGCAGTACTTC
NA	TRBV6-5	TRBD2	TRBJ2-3	CASRASGGETQYF	TGTGCTTCGCGGGCTAGCGGGGGTGAAACGCAGTATTTT
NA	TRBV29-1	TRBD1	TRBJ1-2	CSMRTGGMDGYTF	TGCAGCATGAGGACAGGGGGAATGGATGGCTACACCTTC
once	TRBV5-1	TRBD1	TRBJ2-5	CASSWGQGQETQYF	TGCGCCAGCAGCTGGGGACAGGGCCAAGAGACCCAGTACTTC
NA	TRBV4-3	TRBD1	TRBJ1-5	CASSQDRGVNQPQHF	TGCGCCAGCAGCCAAGACAGGGGGGTCAATCAGCCCCAGCATTTT
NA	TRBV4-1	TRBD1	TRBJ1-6	CASSQDGTGSMYSPLHF	TGCGCCAGCAGCCAAGACGGGACAGGAAGTATGTACTCACCCCTCCACTTT
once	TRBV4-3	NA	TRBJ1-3	CASSQDHARQTGNTIYF	TGCGCCAGCAGCCAAGATCATGCCAGACAAACTGGAAACACCATATATTTT
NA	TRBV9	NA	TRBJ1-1	CASSVTLQGITEAFF	TGTGCCAGCAGCGTAACCCTACAGGGAATAACTGAAGCTTTCTTT
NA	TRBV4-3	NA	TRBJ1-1	CASSQDRTPNTEAFF	TGCGCCAGCAGCCAAGATAGGACGCCTAACACTGAAGCTTTCTTT
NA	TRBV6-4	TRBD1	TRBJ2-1	CASSATSGQGGNEQFF	TGTGCCAGCAGTGCTACCTCGGGACAGGGAGGGAATGAGCAGTTCTTC
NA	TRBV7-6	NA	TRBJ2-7	CASSAEVLSYEQYF	TGTGCCAGCAGCGCGGAGGTCCTTTCCTACGAGCAGTACTTC
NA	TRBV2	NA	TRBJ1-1	CASSRGGMNTEAFF	TGTGCCAGCAGTCGTGGGGGAATGAACACTGAAGCTTTCTTT
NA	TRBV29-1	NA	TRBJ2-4	CSVELRGYLAKNIQYF	TGCAGCGTTGAACTCAGGGGTTATCTAGCCAAAAACATTCAGTACTTC
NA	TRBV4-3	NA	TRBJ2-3	CASSQSSGGTDTQYF	TGCGCCAGCAGCCAATCCTCCGGTGGGACAGATACGCAGTATTTT
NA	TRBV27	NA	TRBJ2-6	CASSFTGTGANVLTF	TGTGCCAGCAGTTTCACAGGGACAGGGGCCAACGTCCTGACTTTC
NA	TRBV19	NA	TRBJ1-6	CASSIATATLYNSPLHF	TGTGCCAGTAGTATAGCAACAGCAACCCTGTATAATTCACCCCTCCACTTT
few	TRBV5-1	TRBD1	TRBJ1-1	CASRPRGDLTEAFF	TGCGCCAGCAGACCCAGGGGGGATTTAACTGAAGCTTTCTTT
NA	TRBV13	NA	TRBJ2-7	CASSPRQEKQYEQYF	TGTGCCAGCAGTCCTCGACAGGAAAAACAGTACGAGCAGTACTTC
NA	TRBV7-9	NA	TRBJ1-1	CASSSGQRQGFLAFF	TGTGCCAGCAGCTCCGGCCAACGGCAGGGGTTTCTAGCTTTCTTT
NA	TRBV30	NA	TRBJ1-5	CAWGRDSNQPQHF	TGTGCCTGGGGCAGAGATAGCAATCAGCCCCAGCATTTT
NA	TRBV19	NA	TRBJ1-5	CASSFPGTVNQPQHF	TGTGCCAGTAGTTTTCCCGGGACGGTGAATCAGCCCCAGCATTTT